The entry that follows covers one T cell receptor beta chain sequence. Its antigen specificity is not known. Base qualities are not recorded, but no much larger clone differs from it by a single base. The data originate from a study of cytomegalovirus exposure and HLA in healthy donors (dated by TCRdb to about 2017). Looking at the study overall: According to an earlier analysis of around 600 of the donors, 150 million to 200 million T cells yielded some 120 million unique TCR beta sequences and about 300 Gb of sequence data. An early release covering about 600 HLA-typed donors comprised approximately 290 gigabases of sequencing data and 85 million to 100 million unique TCR sequences. The genetic ancestry cluster associated with self-reported Caucasian donors included about 84% of the approximately 410 genotyped donors. The study aimed to test whether cataloging public T cell receptors could reveal signatures of past pathogen exposure. The study profiled the T cell repertoires of 550 to 700 subjects by immunosequencing and related them to cytomegalovirus serostatus. A separate validation cohort of 100 to 150 different subjects was used in addition to the 666-subject first cohort. To predict cytomegalovirus infection status, the study brought together high-throughput TCR immunosequencing, statistical association of individual TCRs with disease status, and machine learning. A later analysis re-analyzed previously published TCR beta repertoires from 666 donors and added high-resolution HLA genotyping to study TCR occurrence patterns. In the later analysis, no new phenotypic data were used to find candidate immune exposures; instead, reliance was placed on TCR beta sequences and their occurrence across donors. An earlier analysis of 450 to 750 of the donors used high-throughput TCR beta sequencing to judge whether each TCR beta V gene segment behaved as functional or pseudogenic. Donor age, sex, ethnicity and CMV serostatus were compiled alongside the repertoire data. In a later genetic analysis, genome-wide SNP genotypes for about three fifths of the 666 donors were used, and that subset was treated as a discovery cohort. All discovery cohort repertoires had been generated using a single sequencing platform. Class I and class II HLA loci were covered by the typing at four-digit resolution. The number of typed donors differed by locus: about 620-640 for A, B, C, DRB1 and DQB1; 500 to 550 for DQA1; roughly 600 for DPA1; and some 430 for DPB1. Four to six DR-DQ haplotypes were handled as single units for association and clustering, since linkage in the cohort was strong. Across some 400 genotyped donors of the cohort, an average of roughly 200,000 unique TCR beta nucleotide sequences per donor were sequenced, and 15% to 20% of those sequences were non-productive.

Here is what the overall study found, with its caveats: The study gave a list of 150 to 200 TCR beta chains associated with cytomegalovirus. Correlated functional status among segregating V segments might be attributable to linkage disequilibrium, but an unknown experimental factor could not be ruled out. A later analysis found that most CMV-associated TCR beta chains appeared HLA-restricted, with HLA associations seemingly driven largely by CMV exposure. An earlier analysis of around 600 of the donors showed that most TCR beta V segments appeared in productive rearrangements either about 90% or about 30% of the time, which broadly matched IMGT annotations. According to the authors, the approach could potentially be generalized to other disease states and immunological phenotypes. HLA typing was unavailable for some donors at each locus, so association tests used only the typed subset. The only immune exposure information available for the cohort was CMV serostatus. In a later analysis, HLA-associated TCR beta chains were found to be more clonally expanded and to have lower generation probabilities than equally common non-associated chains. The cohort was sequenced for TCR beta chains only, and without alpha or paired-chain data the features that could be detected were limited. According to a later analysis, parvovirus B19, influenza, CMV and Epstein-Barr virus appeared linked to several top co-occurrence clusters. Strong co-occurrence of HLA alleles, especially DR and DQ, made assigning TCR associations to individual alleles difficult. The classifier was reported to diagnose cytomegalovirus status with high specificity and sensitivity in both the original cohort and the validation cohort. V-gene and J-gene trimming of TCR beta chains was associated with a missense DCLRE1C variant in a later genetic analysis, and the association was replicated in an independent cohort. A few of the identified cytomegalovirus-associated TCR beta chains were confirmed in vitro to be specific for cytomegalovirus antigens. Roughly uniform sequencing depth across donors was assumed in presence/absence analyses, although this assumption may not hold. A group of highly shared sequence variants was considered likely to be a technical artifact of the sequencing pipeline. A further reported finding was that TCR beta sequences accurately predicted the HLA-A and HLA-B alleles for most subjects in the first cohort. A later analysis found that TCR association rates varied across HLA loci, with DRB1 alleles showing the most associated TCRs and HLA-C alleles the fewest. Across donors, most TCR sequences were observed very rarely, whereas some public TCRs were present in many individuals. According to a later genetic analysis, donors in an Asian-associated ancestry cluster had fewer N-insertions in productive TCRs than the approximately 610-donor mean. At a false discovery rate of 0.05, a later analysis linked approximately 18,000 TCR beta sequences to specific HLA alleles. The earlier analysis of 587 of the donors excluded some 15 rarely observed V segments, including chromosome 9 orphons, because counts were too low.

The protocol used for the library was the immunoSEQ multiplex PCR assay. A mixture of 60 forward primers for TCR Vbeta segments and 13 reverse primers for TCR Jbeta segments was used in the multiplex PCR. Amplification of the CDR3 region of rearranged TCR beta genes was performed with a multiplex PCR assay on genomic DNA. The Illumina HiSeq System was used to sequence the amplified TCR beta libraries as 87-base-pair reads. Turning to the authors' computational methods: A later analysis tallied about 77 million unique TCR beta chains across the roughly 610 repertoires, and some 12 million of those chains were shared by two or more donors. Raw reads were error-corrected and collapsed into unique sequences by a nearest-neighbor algorithm in which closely related sequences were merged to remove PCR and sequencing errors. To assign V, D and J gene segments, CDR3 sequences were aligned to IMGT reference sequences. Each retained sequence needed at least a six-nucleotide match to both a V gene segment and a J gene segment. Rearrangements were classified as productive when the CDR3 lacked stop codons and remained in frame with V and J, and all other rearrangements were classified as non-productive. CDR3 was defined according to IMGT convention as the region running from the second conserved V-encoded cysteine to the conserved J-encoded phenylalanine. In an earlier analysis of approximately 500 of the donors, sequences lacking an unambiguous match to a single V gene segment were excluded. An earlier analysis of several hundred of the donors called V segments functional above 56.7% productive rearrangements and segregating when the between-donor standard deviation exceeded 5%. To diagnose cytomegalovirus status from the catalog of TCR beta chain sequences, a statistical classification framework was built. V and J gene assignment, in a later analysis, came from comparing TCR nucleotide sequences with IMGT/GENE-DB human TR gene sequences. In a later analysis, CDR3 sequences and most-parsimonious VDJ recombination scenarios were assigned using the TCRdist pipeline. A later analysis defined each TCR beta chain by its CDR3 amino acid sequence plus V-gene family, and excluded reads lacking a unique V-gene family. In a later analysis, fewer than 600 highly shared, low-generation-probability nucleotide sequences were removed to address suspected cross-contamination and a sequencing artifact. For each public chain, a later analysis derived a clonal expansion index from normalized ranks of inferred template counts within each repertoire. In a later analysis, generation probabilities were computed using a VDJ recombination model fitted to out-of-frame rearrangements, and the results were checked against IGoR. In a later analysis, hypergeometric tests were used to score TCR-TCR, TCR-HLA and TCR-CMV co-occurrence, with a repertoire-size bias correction applied to TCR pairs. False discovery rates were estimated in a later analysis by permuting HLA or CMV assignments 20 times. In a later analysis, co-occurring TCRs were grouped with DBSCAN, and TCRdist sequence similarity was added when clustering was performed within HLA-allele-positive subsets. For co-occurrence clustering, repertoires with fewer than 30,000 or more than 120,000 public chains were excluded, along with a handful of repertoires with anomalous nucleotide sharing. TCRdb obtained this table from immuneACCESS and retained in-frame rearrangements with V and J assigned. These tables miss some clones; where compared with another copy, unresolved V genes account for less than half of the shortfall, and the remainder is unexplained. V, J and clone size were drawn from that table, and D and trimming were deduced from the DNA. The sample table contains 85,000 to 100,000 clones; only one count was recorded for roughly 63% of them. Approximately 2.7% of the sample comes from the top ten.

In total, approximately 700 healthy bone marrow donors made up the cohort. All cohort members were sampled while nominally healthy, although unrecorded immune exposures were likely present. The donor was CMV seronegative and belonged to the group of around 350 seronegative cohort members. A peripheral blood sample was provided by each donor, and peripheral blood mononuclear cells were used for TCR beta sequencing. The Qiagen DNeasy Blood Extraction Kit was used to extract genomic DNA from the blood cell samples. The specimen was PBMCs. The sequence came from a man aged 45-65 years in good health and CMV-seronegative.

The DNA reads as follows: TGTGCCAGCAGCCAGTCTGGACAGGGGGCCAGGGGCTACACCTTC. The translation is CASSQSGQGARGYTF. This chain is built from TRBV4-2 and TRBJ1-2, with 11 central nucleotides matching TRBD1. The V end gives up 3 bases and the J end 8 bases, leaving 8 bases in the junction not matched to a gene. Taken from cysteine to phenylalanine, the CDR3 has 15 residues. Left in the record is the CDR3 DNA by itself, 45 bases read in frame from the first base. From the germline V gene, CDR1 is LGHNA and CDR2 is YNFKEQ.